Listed below are T cell receptor beta chains from one sample, sequenced in a study of Ad26.COV2.S vaccination and SARS-CoV-2 variants. Clones were read by immunoSEQ multiplex PCR, and TCRdb kept only the in-frame ones, dropping some. This table holds around 370,000 clones, roughly 85% found once. Source: peripheral blood, taken in a trial of Ad26.COV2.S vaccine versus placebo. The receptors shown here come from a person between 18 and 60 years old who received the Ad26.COV2.S COVID-19 vaccine or a placebo. CDR3s include the opening cysteine and the closing phenylalanine or tryptophan. A D gene is named only where the DNA matches it firmly. Size tells how often a clone was seen (once, few, many) or the class of an expanded clone, and some rows leave it out.

j_call: TRBJ2-7; clone_size: few; v_call: TRBV5-4; d_call: -; cdr3_nt: TGTGCCAGCAGCGGGGCCCATGCCGAGCAGTACTTC; cdr3_aa: CASSGAHAEQYF
j_call: TRBJ2-2; clone_size: -; v_call: TRBV5-5; d_call: -; cdr3_nt: TGTGCCAGCAGCTTGATGCAGGGTGCGGGCGGGGAGCTGTTTTTT; cdr3_aa: CASSLMQGAGGELFF
j_call: TRBJ2-7; clone_size: -; v_call: TRBV19; d_call: TRBD2; cdr3_nt: TGTGCCAGTAGTATAGCGGGAGGGCCTTCCGAGCAGTACTTC; cdr3_aa: CASSIAGGPSEQYF
j_call: TRBJ2-1; clone_size: few; v_call: TRBV24-1; d_call: -; cdr3_nt: TGTGCCACCAGTGATTACCGGGACGGCCACAATGAGCAGTTCTTC; cdr3_aa: CATSDYRDGHNEQFF
j_call: TRBJ1-3; clone_size: -; v_call: TRBV28; d_call: -; cdr3_nt: TGTGCCAGCAGTTCACATACAGGGTTTGGAAACACCATATATTTT; cdr3_aa: CASSSHTGFGNTIYF
j_call: TRBJ2-3; clone_size: -; v_call: TRBV2; d_call: TRBD1; cdr3_nt: TGTGCCAGCAGATGGGACAGGGTTACAGATACGCAGTATTTT; cdr3_aa: CASRWDRVTDTQYF
j_call: TRBJ2-7; clone_size: -; v_call: TRBV18; d_call: TRBD2; cdr3_nt: TGTGCCAGCTCCTTCGTCGGGACTAGCGACGAGCAGTACTTC; cdr3_aa: CASSFVGTSDEQYF
j_call: TRBJ1-2; clone_size: -; v_call: TRBV7-2; d_call: -; cdr3_nt: TGTGCCAGCAGCTTTGGGGCTAGCTATGGCTACACCTTC; cdr3_aa: CASSFGASYGYTF
j_call: TRBJ1-2; clone_size: -; v_call: TRBV18; d_call: -; cdr3_nt: TGTGCCAGCTCACCACCTTCAGCTAACTATGGCTACACCTTC; cdr3_aa: CASSPPSANYGYTF
j_call: TRBJ2-7; clone_size: -; v_call: TRBV11-2; d_call: TRBD2; cdr3_nt: TGTGCCAGCAGCACCGGGACTAGTCCCTACGAGCAGTACTTC; cdr3_aa: CASSTGTSPYEQYF
j_call: TRBJ2-1; clone_size: -; v_call: TRBV18; d_call: TRBD1; cdr3_nt: TGTGCCAGCTCACCAGGCTGGGACAGGGGGGGTAATGAGCAGTTCTTC; cdr3_aa: CASSPGWDRGGNEQFF
j_call: TRBJ1-5; clone_size: -; v_call: TRBV28; d_call: TRBD1; cdr3_nt: TGTGCCAGCAGTCCGCGACAGGGGAGCAATCAGCCCCAGCATTTT; cdr3_aa: CASSPRQGSNQPQHF
j_call: TRBJ1-2; clone_size: -; v_call: TRBV15; d_call: TRBD1; cdr3_nt: TGTGCCACCAGCACCGACAGGGAGGGCTATGGCTACACCTTC; cdr3_aa: CATSTDREGYGYTF
j_call: TRBJ2-1; clone_size: -; v_call: TRBV7-8; d_call: -; cdr3_nt: TGTGCCAGCAGCTTAGGGGGAGGCCATCAATACAATGAGCAGTTCTTC; cdr3_aa: CASSLGGGHQYNEQFF
j_call: TRBJ2-5; clone_size: -; v_call: TRBV5-4; d_call: TRBD2; cdr3_nt: TGTGCCAGCAGTTCCGGGACTAGCGGGAGCAGGTCAGAGACCCAGTACTTC; cdr3_aa: CASSSGTSGSRSETQYF
j_call: TRBJ1-1; clone_size: -; v_call: TRBV6-2/TRBV6-3; d_call: -; cdr3_nt: TGTGCCAGCAGTTATTCAGGCGGGTACACTGAAGCTTTCTTT; cdr3_aa: CASSYSGGYTEAFF
j_call: TRBJ2-3; clone_size: -; v_call: TRBV5-6; d_call: TRBD2; cdr3_nt: TGTGCCAGCAGCTTGAGGGGGACTAGCGGGCGGTCTGATACGCAGTATTTT; cdr3_aa: CASSLRGTSGRSDTQYF
j_call: TRBJ2-7; clone_size: -; v_call: TRBV15; d_call: -; cdr3_nt: TGTGCCACCAGCAGAGAGGGCGGGAATTCCTACGAGCAGTACTTC; cdr3_aa: CATSREGGNSYEQYF
j_call: TRBJ2-1; clone_size: -; v_call: TRBV28; d_call: TRBD2; cdr3_nt: TGTGCCAGCAGTTTATTTAGTCTAGCGGGAGCCAATGAGCAGTTCTTC; cdr3_aa: CASSLFSLAGANEQFF
j_call: TRBJ2-7; clone_size: -; v_call: TRBV5-3; d_call: TRBD2; cdr3_nt: TGTGCCAGAAGCCGGCGGGAGGACTACGAGCAGTACTTC; cdr3_aa: CARSRREDYEQYF